This T cell receptor beta chain was documented in a study of shared clonotypes between healthy human individuals. Study observations and caveats: Estimated richness was generally greater in naive than memory subsets. When compared with the clonotypes that were shared by all four sorted-subset donors, the non-shared clonotypes turned out to have lower generation probabilities.

V was cut by 8 bases and J by 1 base, with 8 bases left in between. Germline assignment: CDR1 MNHNS and CDR2 SASEGT. This CDR3 is 13 amino acids long. Profiled with immunoSEQ multiplex PCR; TCRdb holds only in-frame clones, not every one. The sample records about 1 million clones, approximately 68% being singletons. A word on this clone: What it binds is unknown.

The specimen was memory CD4+ T cells sorted from blood. Specified subset: CD45RA-negative fraction. The receptor comes from a man younger than 35 in good health. V is TRBV6-1 and J is TRBJ2-2; D is ambiguous. In nucleotides, the CDR3 is TGTGCCAGCGCCATAAGGAACACCGGGGAGCTGTTTTTT. It yields the protein CASAIRNTGELFF.